This TCR beta chain derives from a study of T cells in Graves' hyperthyroidism and ophthalmopathy (dated by TCRdb to the late 2010s). As for the study more broadly: Peripheral blood was collected at initial diagnosis, before any treatment. In addition, the study compared T-cell repertoires in thyroid tissue and in blood from over 5 Graves' hyperthyroidism patients. The 80 to 100 discovery patients were randomly divided into training and test sets at a 7:3 ratio. Prospective prediction of ophthalmopathy was tested in an independent validation cohort of fewer than 20 hyperthyroidism patients and around 16 patients who later progressed to ophthalmopathy. To identify distinguishing TCR V-J signatures, a discovery cohort of 90 to 100 patients was used, comprising fewer than 45 with Graves' ophthalmopathy and 55 to 65 with stable Graves' hyperthyroidism. Once sampling was done, hyperthyroidism patients were given methimazole at a starting dose of 30 mg daily, whereas ophthalmopathy patients were given high-dose intravenous methylprednisolone. The paper describes TCR Vbeta CDR3 sequencing of 130 to 150 peripheral blood samples, made up of fewer than 50 ophthalmopathy patients, around 78 hyperthyroidism patients and 17 progressor patients. Here is what the overall study found, with its caveats: Most expanded thyroid clonotypes (frequency above 0.001) were also detected in blood, suggesting blood repertoires may reflect thyroid immune responses. A 13 V-J signature model separated ophthalmopathy from stable hyperthyroidism, with 87.88% sensitivity and approximately 81% specificity in cross-validation and 80%/75% in testing. In validation, progression to ophthalmopathy was predicted by the model with about 70% sensitivity and 72% to 85% specificity, a median of around 6.5 months before onset. No statistical method was used to set the sample size in advance, and investigators knew the group allocation.

Counted from cysteine to phenylalanine, this CDR3 has 15 amino acids. The retained sequence is limited to the CDR3, 45 bases, with the frame set at the first base. Unmatched junction bases come to 11, with V trimmed by 10 bases and J by 4 bases. CDR1 MNHNS and CDR2 SASEGT are derived from the germline V gene. This clonotype was observed many times. The antigen it binds to is not known. Per-base quality was not reported, and no clone a single base away is much larger than it. Amplification of TCR beta CDR3 regions was carried out from RNA transcripts. The first round of RT-PCR for the TCR CDR3 was performed with the HTBI primer set and the Qiagen OneStep RT-PCR kit. The libraries were constructed in a second round of multiplex PCR and then size-selected and purified. Sequencing of the libraries was done on an Illumina HiSeq2000 using paired-end 100 bp reads. The paper's processing steps were these. SOAPnuke was used to process the raw data, throwing out any read that contained adapters or uncalled bases, had a mean Phred below 15, or lacked an exact constant-primer or identifier match. COPE v1.2.5 was used to merge high-quality paired reads, and clonotypes were defined as unique nucleotide sequences. MiTCR v1.1 was used to align clonotypes to the IMGT TRBV, TRBD and TRBJ reference segments. Analysis was restricted to V-J combinations with a frequency above 0.0001, which covered over 98% of repertoires. A TCS score was defined as the ratio between F50 (clonal expansion) and ExV (chaos), using BLOSUM62-based TCRdist between CDR3 peptides within each V-J. Welch's t-statistics and random forest reduced 514 V-J features to some 14, which were used in a naive Bayes classifier (R e1071). TCRdb ran its own pipeline on the public reads, namely fastp trimming at Q25 and MiXCR clone calling, and kept in-frame beta chains. Under each unique CDR3 protein, matching rows form one entry showing the most common genes and DNA. The V and J calls and clone size are TCRdb's, not the authors'. The sample table contains over 300,000 distinct CDR3 sequences; only one count was recorded for about 13% of them. The top ten constitute 30% to 40% of the sample.

In the ophthalmopathy patients, disease was moderately to severely active, with a Clinical Activity Score of 3 or more, a NOSPECS grade of 4 or more, and a duration of less than 3 months. Any patient with an uncontrolled infection, another autoimmune disease, pregnancy or lactation was excluded. Diagnoses were established on the basis of clinical symptoms, serum thyroxine and TRAb, thyroid ultrasound, and orbital computed tomography. PBMCs were separated from over 9 ml of fresh peripheral blood using Ficoll-Paque density gradient centrifugation. Total RNA was extracted using Trizol reagent, and RNA quality was assessed on an Agilent 2100 Bioanalyzer.

The chain is made from TRBV6-1 and TRBJ2-1; 9 central nucleotides agree with TRBD2. The sequence was obtained from a woman between 35 and 50 years old with Graves' ophthalmopathy. Sequences were obtained from blood. CDR3 loop: CANSRDSGGYNEQFF. The DNA reads TGTGCCAACTCGAGGGATAGCGGGGGATACAATGAGCAGTTCTTC.